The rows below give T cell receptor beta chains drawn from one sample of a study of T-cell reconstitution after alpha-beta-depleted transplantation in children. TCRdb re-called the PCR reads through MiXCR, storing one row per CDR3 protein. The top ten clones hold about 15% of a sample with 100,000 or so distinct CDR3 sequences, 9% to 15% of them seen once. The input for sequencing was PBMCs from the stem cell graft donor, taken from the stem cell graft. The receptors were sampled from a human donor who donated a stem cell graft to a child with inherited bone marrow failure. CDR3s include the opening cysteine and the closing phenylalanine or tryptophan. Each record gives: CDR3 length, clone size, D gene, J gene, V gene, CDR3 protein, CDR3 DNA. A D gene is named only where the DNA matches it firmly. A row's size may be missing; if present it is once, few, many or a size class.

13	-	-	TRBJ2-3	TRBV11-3	CASRPDSTDTQYF	TGTGCCAGCAGACCCGACAGCACAGATACGCAGTATTTT
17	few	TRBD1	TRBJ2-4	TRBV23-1	CASSLNLGGSAKNIQYF	TGCGCCAGCAGTCTGAACCTAGGGGGCTCAGCCAAAAACATTCAGTACTTC
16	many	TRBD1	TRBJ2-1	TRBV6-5	CASSFLRDRGQNEQFF	TGTGCCAGCAGTTTCCTCCGGGACAGGGGGCAGAATGAGCAGTTCTTC
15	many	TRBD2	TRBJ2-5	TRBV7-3	CASSRGTSRQETQYF	TGTGCCAGCAGCCGCGGGACTAGCCGTCAAGAGACCCAGTACTTC
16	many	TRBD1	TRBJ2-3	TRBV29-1	CSVDKQGHSGADTQYF	TGCAGCGTAGATAAACAGGGGCATAGTGGCGCAGATACGCAGTATTTT
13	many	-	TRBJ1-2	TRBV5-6	CASSSSGYYGYTF	TGTGCCAGCAGCTCTAGCGGATACTATGGCTACACCTTC
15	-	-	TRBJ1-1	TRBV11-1	CASSSLQGVNTEAFF	TGTGCCAGCAGCTCCTTACAGGGAGTTAACACTGAAGCTTTCTTT
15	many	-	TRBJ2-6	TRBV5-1	CASSLLASRANVLTF	TGCGCCAGCAGCTTGTTGGCCTCTCGGGCCAACGTCCTGACTTTC
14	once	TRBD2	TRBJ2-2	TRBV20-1	CSARLAGGSGELFF	TGCAGTGCTCGACTAGCGGGGGGTTCCGGGGAGCTGTTTTTT
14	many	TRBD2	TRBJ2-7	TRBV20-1	CSARDSRGSYEQYF	TGCAGTGCTAGAGATTCGCGCGGGAGTTACGAGCAGTACTTC
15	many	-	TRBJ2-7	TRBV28	CASSLNPLVPYEQYF	TGTGCCAGCAGTTTAAACCCACTAGTACCCTACGAGCAGTACTTC
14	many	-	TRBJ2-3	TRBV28	CASSPRQGKDTQYF	TGTGCCAGCAGTCCAAGGCAGGGGAAAGATACGCAGTATTTT
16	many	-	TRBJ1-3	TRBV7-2	CASSPQLRSSGNTIYF	TGTGCCAGCAGCCCCCAGCTTAGATCCTCTGGAAACACCATATATTTT
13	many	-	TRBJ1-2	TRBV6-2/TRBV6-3	CASLDLGLGGYTF	TGTGCCAGTCTCGACCTTGGCCTGGGCGGCTACACCTTC
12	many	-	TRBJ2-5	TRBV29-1	CSARVNMETQYF	TGCAGCGCTAGGGTTAATATGGAGACCCAGTACTTC
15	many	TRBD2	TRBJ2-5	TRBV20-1	CSAVPGLKEIETQYF	TGCAGTGCCGTACCGGGACTAAAAGAGATTGAGACCCAGTACTTC
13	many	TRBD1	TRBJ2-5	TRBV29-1	CSVETGGAETQYF	TGCAGCGTTGAAACAGGGGGCGCAGAGACCCAGTACTTC
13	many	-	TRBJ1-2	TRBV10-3	CAISEPGLDGYTF	TGTGCCATCAGTGAGCCGGGACTGGATGGCTACACCTTC
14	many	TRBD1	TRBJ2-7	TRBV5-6	CASSLTGVSYEQYF	TGTGCCAGCAGCTTGACAGGGGTATCCTACGAGCAGTACTTC
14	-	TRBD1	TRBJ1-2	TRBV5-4	CASNSRGQDYGYTF	TGTGCCAGCAACTCACGCGGACAGGACTATGGCTACACCTTC
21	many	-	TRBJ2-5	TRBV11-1	CASSLTMDRGIAGAFKNTQYF	TGTGCCAGCAGCTTAACCATGGACAGGGGAATAGCGGGGGCTTTCAAGAATACCCAGTACTTC
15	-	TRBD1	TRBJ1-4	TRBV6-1	CASSGPGTANEKLFF	TGTGCCAGCAGTGGACCCGGGACAGCTAATGAAAAACTGTTTTTT
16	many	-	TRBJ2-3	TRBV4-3	CASSQDTGDRTDTQYF	TGCGCCAGCAGCCAAGATACGGGGGACCGCACAGATACGCAGTATTTT
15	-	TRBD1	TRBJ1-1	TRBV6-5	CASSKSRQGRTEAFF	TGTGCCAGCAGTAAGTCTCGACAGGGTCGGACTGAAGCTTTCTTT
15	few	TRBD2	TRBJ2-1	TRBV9	CASSVGGGFYNEQFF	TGTGCCAGCAGCGTAGGCGGGGGGTTCTACAATGAGCAGTTCTTC
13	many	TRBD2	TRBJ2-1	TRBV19	CASRASGTNEQFF	TGTGCCAGTAGGGCTAGCGGGACCAATGAGCAGTTCTTC
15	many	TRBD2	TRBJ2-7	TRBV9	CASSRLAESSYEQYF	TGTGCCAGCAGCAGACTAGCGGAGAGCTCCTACGAGCAGTACTTC
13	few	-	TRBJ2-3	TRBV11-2	CASSPPSDQEQYF	TGTGCCAGCAGCCCCCCTAGCGACCAGGAGCAGTATTTT
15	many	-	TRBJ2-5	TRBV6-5	CASSYAGKAQETQYF	TGTGCCAGCAGTTACGCAGGAAAAGCCCAAGAGACCCAGTACTTC
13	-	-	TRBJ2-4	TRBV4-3	CASSHKDRNIQYF	TGCGCCAGCAGCCACAAAGACAGAAACATTCAGTACTTC
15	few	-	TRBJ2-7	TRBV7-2	CASSRSGQSSYEQYF	TGTGCCAGCAGCCGGAGCGGGCAGAGCTCCTACGAGCAGTACTTC
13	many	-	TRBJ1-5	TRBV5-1	CASSLRGDQPQHF	TGCGCCAGCAGCTTGAGGGGGGATCAGCCCCAGCATTTT
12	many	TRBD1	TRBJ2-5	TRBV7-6	CASSALRTGWDF	TGTGCCAGCAGCGCCCTCCGGACAGGGTGGGACTTC